This T cell receptor beta chain was recovered during a study of cytomegalovirus exposure and HLA in healthy donors. Study outcomes and limitations: 150 or so TCR beta chains were listed as cytomegalovirus-associated.

On this clone itself: Its target is unknown.

Libraries were prepared by immunoSEQ multiplex PCR; TCRdb keeps only in-frame clonotypes and omits some of them. The sample holds under 80,000 clones, roughly 90% seen once. V lost 3 bases and J lost 7; bases outside the gene matches: 6. CDR1 is SEHNR and CDR2 is FQNEAQ in the germline V gene (reference sequence). The CDR3 is made up of 16 amino acids. The specimen sequenced was PBMCs. This TCR came from a woman under 30 in good health and CMV-seronegative. The J gene is TRBJ2-2, the V gene TRBV7-9; TRBD1 aligns across 12 bases. CDR3 DNA sequence: TGTGCCAGCAGCTTCTGGGGACAGGGGGCGGACGGGGAGCTGTTTTTT. Its translation: CASSFWGQGADGELFF.